This T cell receptor (beta chain) comes out of a study of early T cells in non-severe SARS-CoV-2 infection. Study-wide background: Bulk RNA taken from unsorted whole blood was sequenced, leaving chains unpaired. Notes on the study in general: Matching results from VDJdb favored anti-spike CD8 responses, leaving private and CD4 specificities undetected.

A remark on this clonotype: What it binds is not known.

Unique molecular identifiers tagged individual cDNA molecules. TCRdb independently ran MiXCR on the 5' RACE reads; one entry per CDR3 protein. The sample yields tens of thousands of distinct CDR3 sequences, approximately 4.4% seen once. The junction had 4 bases not matched to a gene; V was cut back by 7 bases and J by 0 bases. Germline CDR1 is SNHLY and CDR2 is FYNNEI. This CDR3 has 15 residues. The chain has TRBV2 and TRBJ2-3; 10 nucleotides align to TRBD1. The source of this sequence is an adult who was a healthcare worker with PCR-confirmed SARS-CoV-2 infection or an uninfected control (not recorded which). Material: whole blood. CDR3 region: CASKGQGLSTDTQYF. The CDR3 DNA reads TGTGCCAGCAAGGGACAGGGGCTTAGCACAGATACGCAGTATTTT.